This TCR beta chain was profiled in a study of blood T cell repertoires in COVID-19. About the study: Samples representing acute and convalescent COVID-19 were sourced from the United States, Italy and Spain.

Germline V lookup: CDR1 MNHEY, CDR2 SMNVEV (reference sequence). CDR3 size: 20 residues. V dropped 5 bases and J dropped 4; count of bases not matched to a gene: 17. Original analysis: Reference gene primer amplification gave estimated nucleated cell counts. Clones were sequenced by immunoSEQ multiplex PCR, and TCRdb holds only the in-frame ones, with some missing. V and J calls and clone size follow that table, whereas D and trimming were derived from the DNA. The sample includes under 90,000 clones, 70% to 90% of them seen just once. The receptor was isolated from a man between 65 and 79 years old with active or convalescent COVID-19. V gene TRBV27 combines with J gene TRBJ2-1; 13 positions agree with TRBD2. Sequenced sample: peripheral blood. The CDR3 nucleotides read TGTGCCAGCAGTCTATTCGGGACAGGGGGACTAGCGGGAAGGTACAATGAGCAGTTCTTC. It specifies CASSLFGTGGLAGRYNEQFF.